The clone carrying this TCR beta chain showed up just a few times. As yet, its antigen is unknown. The sample belongs to a study of cytomegalovirus exposure and HLA in healthy donors. Study results and caveats: Cytomegalovirus association was assigned to about 150 TCR beta chains. Excluded were some V segments that proved indistinguishable, including TRBV6-2 and TRBV6-3. When analyzed later, a missense DCLRE1C variant was found to be linked to TCR beta V- and J-gene trimming. Reported findings show TCR beta sequences accurately forecast HLA-A and HLA-B alleles in most subjects.

J was trimmed by 5 bases and V by 2 bases; bases with no gene match: 5. Germline V gene lookup returns CDR1 MNHEY and CDR2 SVGAGI. The CDR3 spans 16 residues. The PCR used 60 Vbeta and 13 Jbeta primers. This table comes from immunoSEQ multiplex PCR, and its TCRdb copy is limited to in-frame clones, with some not included. The sample gives 90,000 to 110,000 clones, 12% to 15% of which show up once; about 0.8% is in the top ten. This receptor was obtained from a female donor in good health and CMV-seronegative. Sequenced input: PBMCs. The gene calls are TRBV6-5 and TRBJ2-1; 11 nucleotides line up with TRBD2. CDR3 nucleotide sequence: TGTGCCAGCAGTTACCCCGGGACTAGCGGTCACAATGAGCAGTTCTTC. Encoded protein: CASSYPGTSGHNEQFF.